The T cell receptor (beta chain) under discussion was sequenced for a study of cytomegalovirus exposure and HLA in healthy donors. The PCR used 60 Vbeta and 13 Jbeta primers. Assay: immunoSEQ multiplex PCR; the TCRdb copy retains only in-frame clones and omits some. The table lists 150,000 to 200,000 clones, 75% to 85% of them singletons. Notes on this clone: Antigen specificity is unknown.

The CDR3 length is 14 residues. Germline CDR1 and CDR2: SEHNR and FQNEAQ (reference sequence). Between the trimmed V and J ends, which lost 1 base and 8 bases, there was a span of 14 bases. Broader study findings: The authors confirmed in vitro that three CMV-associated chains were specific for CMV antigens.

Each donor's status was that of a healthy bone marrow donor. The TCR originated in a woman under 30 in good health and CMV-seronegative. The chain recombines TRBV7-9 with TRBJ1-2; D possibly corresponds to TRBD1 (6 bases). The source material was PBMCs. CDR3 bases: TGTGCCAGCAGCTTAGAGGCAGGGGTCGGCGGCTACACCTTC. Amino acids: CASSLEAGVGGYTF.